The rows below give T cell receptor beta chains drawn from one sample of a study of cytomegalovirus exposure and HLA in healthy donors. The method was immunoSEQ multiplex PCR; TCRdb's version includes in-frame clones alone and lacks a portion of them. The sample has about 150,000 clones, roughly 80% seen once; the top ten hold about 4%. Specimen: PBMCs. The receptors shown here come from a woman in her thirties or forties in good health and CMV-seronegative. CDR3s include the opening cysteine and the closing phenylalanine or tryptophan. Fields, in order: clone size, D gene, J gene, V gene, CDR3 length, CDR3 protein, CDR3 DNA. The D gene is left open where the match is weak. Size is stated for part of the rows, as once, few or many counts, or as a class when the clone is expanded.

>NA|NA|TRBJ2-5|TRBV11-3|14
CASSSTGNQETQYF
TGTGCCAGCAGCTCAACAGGGAATCAAGAGACCCAGTACTTC
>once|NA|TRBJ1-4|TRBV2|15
CASVSGGQANEKLFF
TGTGCCAGCGTATCAGGAGGGCAGGCTAATGAAAAACTGTTTTTT
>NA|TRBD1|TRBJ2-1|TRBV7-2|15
CASGLGQGIHNEQFF
TGTGCCAGCGGGCTCGGACAGGGGATACACAATGAGCAGTTCTTC
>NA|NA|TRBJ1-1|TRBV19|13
CASSIGGVAEAFF
TGTGCCAGTAGTATTGGCGGGGTTGCTGAAGCTTTCTTT
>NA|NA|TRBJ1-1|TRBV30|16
CAWIGRQGNVNTEAFF
TGTGCCTGGATAGGAAGGCAGGGGAACGTGAACACTGAAGCTTTCTTT
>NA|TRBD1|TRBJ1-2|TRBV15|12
CATQDRANGYTF
TGTGCCACCCAAGACAGGGCCAATGGCTACACCTTC
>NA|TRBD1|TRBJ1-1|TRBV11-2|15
CASSLEGQGNTEAFF
TGTGCCAGCAGCTTAGAGGGACAGGGGAACACTGAAGCTTTCTTT
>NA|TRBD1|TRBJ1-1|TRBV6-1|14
CASRDRQGNTEAFF
TGTGCCAGCAGGGATAGACAGGGGAACACTGAAGCTTTCTTT
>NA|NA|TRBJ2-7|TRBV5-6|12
CASSFEHYEQYF
TGTGCCAGCAGCTTTGAGCACTACGAGCAGTACTTC
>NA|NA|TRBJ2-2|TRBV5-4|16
CASSESGGFSTGELFF
TGTGCCAGCAGCGAAAGTGGGGGGTTTTCCACCGGGGAGCTGTTTTTT
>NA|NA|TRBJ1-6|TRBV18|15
CASSPEGGNNSPLHF
TGTGCCAGCTCACCAGAGGGTGGGAATAATTCACCCCTCCACTTT
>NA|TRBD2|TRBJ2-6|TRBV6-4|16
CASSERGGAGANVLTF
TGTGCCAGCAGTGAACGGGGAGGGGCTGGGGCCAACGTCCTGACTTTC
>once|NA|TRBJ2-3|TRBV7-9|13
CASSSGLSDTQYF
TGTGCCAGCAGCTCCGGACTTTCGGATACGCAGTATTTT
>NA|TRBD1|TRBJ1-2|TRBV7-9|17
CASSLDSGQGANYGYTF
TGTGCCAGCAGCTTAGATTCGGGACAGGGGGCAAACTATGGCTACACCTTC
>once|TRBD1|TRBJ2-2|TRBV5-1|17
CASRSKDRPTNTGELFF
TGCGCCAGCAGATCGAAGGACAGGCCTACGAACACCGGGGAGCTGTTTTTT
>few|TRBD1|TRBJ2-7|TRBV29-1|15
CSVEEGAQGAGEQYF
TGCAGCGTTGAAGAAGGTGCCCAGGGGGCGGGGGAGCAGTACTTC
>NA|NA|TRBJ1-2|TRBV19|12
CASNPEEGGYTF
TGTGCCAGTAACCCGGAGGAGGGGGGCTACACCTTC
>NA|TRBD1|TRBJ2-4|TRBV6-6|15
CASTRGTGVQNIQYF
TGTGCCAGCACAAGAGGGACAGGGGTCCAAAACATTCAGTACTTC